Listed below are T cell receptor beta chains from one sample, sequenced in a study of blood T cell repertoires in COVID-19. The protocol was immunoSEQ multiplex PCR, while the TCRdb copy is restricted to in-frame clones and leaves out a portion. This sample carries under 250,000 clones, around 86% of them seen once, and the ten largest clones take more than 6.5%. Sequenced material: peripheral blood. The receptor source for this set is a woman in her 70s with active or convalescent COVID-19. CDR3s include the opening cysteine and the closing phenylalanine or tryptophan. The D gene is left open where the match is weak. Only some rows state a clone size, as once, few, many or a class for expanded clones.

J	V	size	D	DNA	CDR3
TRBJ1-2	TRBV2	.	.	TGTGCCAGCAGTGGCCTTGGGGAGGAAGGTGGCTACACCTTC	CASSGLGEEGGYTF
TRBJ2-7	TRBV18	.	.	TGTGCCAGCTCACGGCAGGGCAGCCCCGAGCAGTACTTC	CASSRQGSPEQYF
TRBJ2-1	TRBV5-6	.	.	TGTGCCAGCAGCTTGGGACTCCCCGAGCAGTTCTTC	CASSLGLPEQFF
TRBJ1-2	TRBV5-1	.	TRBD1	TGCGCCAGCAGCTCAAACAGGGGGCCAGGCGGCTACACCTTC	CASSSNRGPGGYTF
TRBJ1-1	TRBV27	.	.	TGTGCCAGCAGTTTAATGGGGGGAAGAGGGTCGGCTTTCTTT	CASSLMGGRGSAFF
TRBJ2-1	TRBV27	.	.	TGTGCCAGCAGGACCGGGACACCATACAATGAGCAGTTCTTC	CASRTGTPYNEQFF
TRBJ2-7	TRBV2	.	TRBD2	TGTGCCAGCAGTACGGGACTAGCGGGGGAAGAGCAGTACTTC	CASSTGLAGEEQYF
TRBJ1-1	TRBV6-5	once	.	TGTGCCAGCACGCGAGGGGGGGGCACTGAAGCTTTCTTT	CASTRGGGTEAFF
TRBJ2-7	TRBV29-1	.	TRBD1	TGCAGCGTTGAATTGGGCCTCGGGGGACAGGGCCACGAGCAGTACTTC	CSVELGLGGQGHEQYF
TRBJ1-6	TRBV5-4	.	.	TGTGCCAGCAGCCGGAGCTCCTATAATTCACCCCTCCACTTT	CASSRSSYNSPLHF
TRBJ1-6	TRBV2	.	TRBD1	TGTGCCAGCAGTCGCTATACCGGGACAGGGACTTCACCCCTCCACTTT	CASSRYTGTGTSPLHF
TRBJ2-1	TRBV6-2/TRBV6-3	.	TRBD1	TGTGCCAGCAGTTACCCGGGGACAGGGAGGACCTACAATGAGCAGTTCTTC	CASSYPGTGRTYNEQFF
TRBJ1-1	TRBV19	.	.	TGTGCCAGTAGTATACGCCCACGAGGGAACACTGAAGCTTTCTTT	CASSIRPRGNTEAFF
TRBJ1-4	TRBV7-2	.	.	TGTGCCAGCAGCTTAGGCATTCGGGAAAAACTGTTTTTT	CASSLGIREKLFF
TRBJ2-6	TRBV3-1/TRBV3-2	.	TRBD1	TGTGCCAGCATGACAGGGGCGGGTGGGGCCAACGTCCTGACTTTC	CASMTGAGGANVLTF
TRBJ1-5	TRBV6-2/TRBV6-3	.	.	TGTGCCAGCAGTTACGGGTCAGACTATAGCAATCAGCCCCAGCATTTT	CASSYGSDYSNQPQHF
TRBJ1-1	TRBV7-2	few	.	TGTGCCAGCAGCCTTGGACTGTACACTGAAGCTTTCTTT	CASSLGLYTEAFF
TRBJ2-1	TRBV19	.	.	TGTGCCAGTAGTATAGGAGAACGGTACCACAATGAGCAGTTCTTC	CASSIGERYHNEQFF
TRBJ2-5	TRBV5-6	.	.	TGTGCCAGCAGCTTTGACATAGCGCGATATCAAGAGACCCAGTACTTC	CASSFDIARYQETQYF
TRBJ1-4	TRBV9	.	TRBD1	TGTGCCAGCAGCCCGACCGGGACAGACTTAATGTTT	CASSPTGTDLMF
TRBJ1-1	TRBV6-5	.	TRBD1	TGTGCCAGCAGTACCAGACAGGGCTTGGGCACTGAAGCTTTCTTT	CASSTRQGLGTEAFF
TRBJ1-2	TRBV4-2	.	.	TGTGCCAGCAGCCAAGATCGGGAGACAATCTATGGCTACACCTTC	CASSQDRETIYGYTF
TRBJ2-7	TRBV3-1/TRBV3-2	.	TRBD1	TGTGCCAGCAGCCTCAAGGGACAGTACGAGCAGTACTTC	CASSLKGQYEQYF
TRBJ1-1	TRBV7-2	.	.	TGTGCCAGCAGCTCAGTACAGGCGTCTCAAGCTTTCTTT	CASSSVQASQAFF
TRBJ1-1	TRBV7-2	.	.	TGTGCCAGCAGGAACCCCGGGTACCTTTTGGACACTGAAGCTTTCTTT	CASRNPGYLLDTEAFF
TRBJ2-3	TRBV7-2	.	.	TGTGCCAGCAGCCCGGACTTTTATTATACAGATACGCAGTATTTT	CASSPDFYYTDTQYF
TRBJ1-3	TRBV7-8	.	.	TGTGCCAGCAGCCCGCAGGGCACCATATATTTT	CASSPQGTIYF
TRBJ2-7	TRBV24-1	.	TRBD2	TGTGCCACCAGTAGCCAGGCCGGGGGGGAGCAGTACTTC	CATSSQAGGEQYF
TRBJ2-1	TRBV5-8	once	.	TGTGCCAGCAGCTTTGGGGCCGTCCACAACAATGAGCAGTTCTTC	CASSFGAVHNNEQFF
TRBJ1-1	TRBV10-3	.	.	TGTGCCGTCGGTAGAGGGAACACTGAAGCTTTCTTT	CAVGRGNTEAFF
TRBJ1-1	TRBV23-1	.	.	TGCGCCAGCAGTCAACGCGAACGAGATATGAACACTGAAGCTTTCTTT	CASSQRERDMNTEAFF
TRBJ2-7	TRBV5-1	.	.	TGCGCCAGCAGCCCCGCAGGTTCCTACGAGCAGTACTTC	CASSPAGSYEQYF
TRBJ1-1	TRBV6-5	.	TRBD1	TGTGCCAGCAGAGTCAGGGGGAGTCGGACTGAAGCTTTCTTT	CASRVRGSRTEAFF
TRBJ2-3	TRBV5-4	.	.	TGTGCCAGCAGCTTCCAGCGCCCCCGGTCCTCTAGCACAGATACGCAGTATTTT	CASSFQRPRSSSTDTQYF
TRBJ1-5	TRBV20-1	.	.	TGCAGTGCTAGTTCTGGGGCGTCAGGCCTTCGCAATCAGCCCCAGCATTTT	CSASSGASGLRNQPQHF
TRBJ2-7	TRBV4-2	.	.	TGTGCCAGCAGCCCGAGGGGGGGGACGCCGACCTACGAGCAGTACTTC	CASSPRGGTPTYEQYF
TRBJ1-2	TRBV5-6	.	.	TGTGCCAGCAGCGTAAAGGGGGGCTACACCTTC	CASSVKGGYTF
TRBJ2-7	TRBV15	.	TRBD1	TGTGCCACCAGCGACCTTAGAGACAGGGGAAGAAGATACGAGCAGTACTTC	CATSDLRDRGRRYEQYF
TRBJ1-1	TRBV11-2	once	.	TGTGCCAGCAGCACCTACAGGAACACTGAAGCTTTCTTT	CASSTYRNTEAFF
TRBJ1-5	TRBV4-3	.	TRBD1	TGCGCCAGCAGCTTGACAGGGACTAGGCAGCCCCAGCATTTT	CASSLTGTRQPQHF
TRBJ1-1	TRBV6-2/TRBV6-3	.	.	TGTGCCAGCAGTCCCCAGGTATTGAACACTGAAGCTTTCTTT	CASSPQVLNTEAFF
TRBJ1-3	TRBV3-1/TRBV3-2	few	.	TGTGCCAGCAGCCAAGACCGATTTCAGGGCCCCTTCTATTTT	CASSQDRFQGPFYF
TRBJ1-1	TRBV19	.	.	TGTGCCAGTAGTCCGACATCCCCTTCGAACACTGAAGCTTTCTTT	CASSPTSPSNTEAFF
TRBJ1-2	TRBV19	.	.	TGTGCCAGTAAGCGGGGGGTCGACGGCTACACCTTC	CASKRGVDGYTF